These 24 T cell receptor beta chains were all obtained from the same sample, sequenced in a study of shared clonotypes between healthy human individuals (TCRdb year 2020). Library prep was done by the immunoSEQ multiplex PCR assay. TCRdb holds this immuneACCESS table with in-frame rearrangements only. Some clones are missing; in checked studies, unresolved V genes explain under half, and the rest has no known cause. The sample profile shows 650,000 to 700,000 clones; about nine tenths of them were found once. The ten largest clonotypes hold 30% to 40% of the sample. The specimen sequenced was memory CD8+ T cells from PBMCs. Explained via the paper, the cell subset or site label denotes: CD45RO+ cells pooled with CCR7-negative TemRA cells. These receptors originate from a young man in good health. Some clones in this sample may be carry-over from other donors' samples.

The rearrangement joins TRBV7-9 to TRBJ2-2; D ambiguous. This CDR3 has 15 amino acids. Trimming removed 1 base at V and 2 bases at J, with 8 bases between. The germline V gene encodes CDR1 SEHNR and CDR2 FQNEAQ (reference sequence). This chain's CDR3 is CASSLGPFNTGELFF. The CDR3 coding sequence is TGTGCCAGCAGCTTAGGTCCCTTCAACACCGGGGAGCTGTTTTTT.

J is TRBJ2-7 and V is TRBV7-2; 11 bases match TRBD2. Germline assignment: CDR1 SGHTA and CDR2 FQGNSA. This CDR3 region has 13 residues. J lost 6 bases, V lost 3 bases, and 1 base had no gene match. CDR3 nucleotide sequence: TGTGCCAGCAGCTTGGGACTAGCGGTCGAGCAGTACTTC. Its translation is CASSLGLAVEQYF.

The chain has TRBV7-9 and TRBJ2-1; D unresolved. In germline, CDR1 is SEHNR, CDR2 FQNEAQ (reference sequence). The CDR3 runs to 12 residues. V lost 4 bases, J lost 5 bases, and 6 bases lay in between. CDR3 sequence reads: CASSSLHNEQFF. For the CDR3, the DNA is TGTGCCAGCAGCTCACTCCACAATGAGCAGTTCTTC.

V gene TRBV28 combines with J gene TRBJ1-6; D unresolved. Trimming removed 2 bases at V and 10 bases at J, with 12 bases between. CDR1 and CDR2 from the germline V gene are MDHEN and SYDVKM. CDR3 length equals 14 residues. The CDR3: CASSLNGGHSPLHF. CDR3 coding DNA: TGTGCCAGCAGTTTAAATGGTGGGCACTCACCCCTCCACTTT. Full variable domain (rest looked up from reference TRBV28 and TRBJ1-6): DVKVTQSSRYLVKRTGEKVFLECVQDMDHENMFWYRQDPGLGLRLIYFSYDVKMKEKGDIPEGYSVSREKKERFSLILESASTNQTSMYLCASSLNGGHSPLHFGNGTRLTVT.

This clone was counted only a few times. V and J are TRBV19 and TRBJ1-2, with D maybe TRBD1 (6 bases). The germline V and J ends were trimmed by 5 bases and 6 bases, with 19 bases remaining between them. The CDR3 is made up of 15 amino acids. Germline V CDR1 and CDR2: LNHDA, SQIVND (reference sequence). In DNA form, the CDR3 reads TGTGCCAGTAGTCCAGGGGCAGGGTACTCAGATGGCTACACCTTC. Translation gives CASSPGAGYSDGYTF.

The chain is built from TRBV29-1 and TRBJ2-1, with 7 nucleotides matching TRBD1. Unmatched junction bases numbered 18, after V lost 8 bases and J lost 8 bases. CDR3 length: 15 residues. Germline assignment: CDR1 SQVTM and CDR2 ANQGSEA. The CDR3 DNA sequence: TGCAGCCATTTACCCCGGGACAGTCGGGGTTATGAGCAGTTCTTC. Its translation: CSHLPRDSRGYEQFF.

The V and J genes are TRBV7-8 and TRBJ2-3; 8 bases agree with TRBD2. CDR3 length equals 19 residues. Germline CDR1 SGHVS, CDR2 FQNEAQ. Unmatched junction bases numbered 17, after V lost 4 bases and J lost 2 bases. The CDR3, as DNA: TGTGCCAGCAGCTCAGCTAATCCAAGCCCGGGAGGGAACACAGATACGCAGTATTTT. Translation gives CASSSANPSPGGNTDTQYF.

The chain links TRBV28 to TRBJ2-7; 9 positions match TRBD1. This CDR3 comprises 15 residues. Germline values: CDR1 MDHEN, CDR2 SYDVKM. The trim removed 2 bases at V and 2 bases at J, leaving 4 bases unmatched. The CDR3 sequence: CASSLEGQGPYEQYF. CDR3 coding DNA: TGTGCCAGCAGTTTAGAGGGACAGGGCCCCTACGAGCAGTACTTC.

This chain uses TRBV7-3 with TRBJ2-7; 8 nucleotides line up with TRBD1. J gave up 6 bases and V 5 bases, and 6 bases lay outside the gene matches. Germline CDR1 reads SGHTA; CDR2 reads FQGTGA. The CDR3 runs 13 residues. The CDR3 DNA sequence: TGTGCCAGCAGCGCCGGACAGGGTGGCGAGCAGTACTTC. Translating gives CASSAGQGGEQYF.

The genes are TRBV11-2 and TRBJ2-1, with D uncertain. Germline lookup yields CDR1 SGHAT and CDR2 FQNNGV. The CDR3 covers 16 residues. V dropped 4 bases and J dropped 6 bases, with 19 bases sitting between them. The CDR3 region has the DNA TGTGCCAGCAGCTCCCCACACAAGACCGTGTCCAATGAGCAGTTCTTC. It is translated as CASSSPHKTVSNEQFF. The full variable domain, completed using reference TRBV11-2 and TRBJ2-1, is EAGVAQSPRYKIIEKRQSVAFWCNPISGHATLYWYQQILGQGPKLLIQFQNNGVVDDSQLPKDRFSAERLKGVDSTLKIQPAKLEDSAVYLCASSSPHKTVSNEQFFGPGTRLTVL.

This clone was detected a few times. This chain uses TRBV19 with TRBJ1-5, with D possibly TRBD1 on 5 matching bases. This CDR3 is 14 amino acids long. V was shortened by 6 bases and J by 6 bases, with 15 bases between the two germline ends. The germline gives CDR1 LNHDA, CDR2 SQIVND (reference sequence). The CDR3 coding sequence is TGTGCCAGTAGCGAATTGAGGGGACGTCAGCCCCAGCATTTT. Residues: CASSELRGRQPQHF.

This chain uses TRBV28 with TRBJ2-3; weak D call: TRBD1 (6 bases). V lost 5 bases, J lost 5 bases, and 14 bases lay in between. Germline values: CDR1 MDHEN, CDR2 SYDVKM. This CDR3 spans 14 amino acids. The CDR3: CASSPPDRLDTQYF. DNA for the CDR3: TGTGCCAGCAGTCCCCCGGACAGACTAGATACGCAGTATTTT. Full variable domain (rest looked up from reference TRBV28 and TRBJ2-3): DVKVTQSSRYLVKRTGEKVFLECVQDMDHENMFWYRQDPGLGLRLIYFSYDVKMKEKGDIPEGYSVSREKKERFSLILESASTNQTSMYLCASSPPDRLDTQYFGPGTRLTVL.

This sequence joins TRBV6-5 and TRBJ2-1, with no clear D. CDR3 length: 15 residues. The germline CDR1 and CDR2 sequences are MNHEY and SVGAGI. Trimming cost V 6 bases and J 0 bases, with 12 bases left between them. The CDR3 loop is CASSSGRRSYNEQFF. For the CDR3, the DNA is TGTGCCAGCAGCTCCGGAAGACGCTCCTACAATGAGCAGTTCTTC.

This chain links TRBV27 with TRBJ1-1; no clear D gene. The germline V gene has CDR1 MNHEY and CDR2 SMNVEV (reference sequence). Trimming removed 6 bases at V and 4 bases at J, with 12 bases between. The CDR3 consists of 13 residues. CDR3 nucleotide sequence: TGTGCCAGCAGCGCGTCCTGGGGCACTGAAGCTTTCTTT. Its protein is CASSASWGTEAFF.

On this clone: The same CDR3 arises from other DNA sequences in this sample as well. The chain recombines TRBV27 with TRBJ1-5, with unresolved D. This CDR3 region has 13 residues. Germline V gene data show CDR1 as MNHEY and CDR2 as SMNVEV (reference sequence). The V gene lost 0 bases and the J gene lost 5 bases, with 5 bases spanning the gap. The CDR3 loop reads CASSLSGYQPQHF. CDR3 bases: TGTGCCAGCAGTTTATCGGGTTATCAGCCCCAGCATTTT.

Turning to this clone: The same CDR3 arises from other DNA sequences in this sample as well. V gene TRBV27 combines with J gene TRBJ2-7; D unresolved. Germline CDR1 reads MNHEY; CDR2 reads SMNVEV (reference sequence). The CDR3 is made up of 13 amino acids. The germline V and J ends were trimmed by 3 bases and 3 bases, with 9 bases remaining between them. This chain's CDR3 is CASSFGQYYEQYF. In DNA form, the CDR3 reads TGTGCCAGCAGTTTTGGCCAGTACTACGAGCAGTACTTC.

The chain uses TRBV4-3 and TRBJ2-2; D could derive from TRBD1 or TRBD2 (6 bases each). Germline lookup yields CDR1 LGHNA and CDR2 YSLEER. The CDR3 covers 18 residues. Trimming took off 0 bases at V and 6 bases at J, with 20 bases between the two ends. CDR3 protein: CASSQELHGGTGSGELFF. The CDR3 nucleotides read TGCGCCAGCAGCCAAGAACTCCACGGGGGCACGGGGTCCGGGGAGCTGTTTTTT.

The table lists this clone with a count of one. V usage is TRBV19 and J usage is TRBJ1-1; D might be TRBD1 (6 bases). The V and J ends lost 4 bases and 1 base respectively, with 16 bases between them. Germline loops: CDR1 LNHDA, CDR2 SQIVND (reference sequence). The CDR3 covers 16 residues. CDR3 DNA: TGTGCCAGTAGTAGCCTAGGGGACACTCAGAACACTGAAGCTTTCTTT. Translated, it gives CASSSLGDTQNTEAFF.

The V and J genes are TRBV7-9 and TRBJ2-1; the match to TRBD1 covers 9 bases. V lost 4 bases and J lost 5; bases outside the gene matches: 6. The CDR3 is made up of 15 amino acids. Per germline, CDR1 SEHNR and CDR2 FQNEAQ (reference sequence). CDR3 loop: CASSSPRDRDNEQFF. CDR3 nucleotide sequence: TGTGCCAGCAGCTCCCCCCGGGACAGGGACAATGAGCAGTTCTTC.

The genes are TRBV4-3 and TRBJ2-7; 7 bases agree with TRBD1. After removal of 1 base from V and 4 bases from J, the junction contained 10 bases not matched to a gene. CDR3 length equals 16 residues. Germline V gene sequence: CDR1 LGHNA, CDR2 YSLEER. The CDR3 protein is CASSQVRGRGIYEQYF. DNA for the CDR3: TGCGCCAGCAGCCAAGTAAGGGGCAGGGGGATTTACGAGCAGTACTTC.

The rearrangement joins TRBV11-2 to TRBJ2-1; 11 bases fit TRBD1. This CDR3 region has 15 residues. Trimming at V came to 5 bases and at J to 9 bases, leaving 9 bases not matched to a gene. The germline CDR1 and CDR2 sequences are SGHAT and FQNNGV. CDR3 bases: TGTGCCAGCAGCATCGGGACAGGGGGGGGTTTTGAGCAGTTCTTC. Its translation: CASSIGTGGGFEQFF.

The V gene is TRBV27, the J gene TRBJ2-7; TRBD2 matches 8 bases. Germline V gene lookup returns CDR1 MNHEY and CDR2 SMNVEV (reference sequence). The CDR3 extends over 15 amino acids. The ends lost 0 bases at V and 2 bases at J; junction bases unmatched: 3. In DNA form, the CDR3 reads TGTGCCAGCAGTTTATCGACGGGAGGGCCCTACGAGCAGTACTTC. Translation gives CASSLSTGGPYEQYF.

The rearrangement uses TRBV27 and TRBJ1-4; 10 bases match TRBD1. J gave up 6 bases and V 7 bases, and 5 bases lay outside the gene matches. Germline CDR1 is MNHEY and CDR2 is SMNVEV (reference sequence). The CDR3 consists of 14 residues. CDR3 in DNA: TGTGCCAGCACCCGGACAGGGGGTGATGAAAAACTGTTTTTT. This encodes CASTRTGGDEKLFF.

The chain joins TRBV28 to TRBJ2-1; the match to TRBD2 covers 8 bases. Germline V gene lookup returns CDR1 MDHEN and CDR2 SYDVKM. Trimming removed 5 bases from V and 4 bases from J; junction bases left unmatched: 19. The CDR3 is made up of 19 amino acids. The CDR3 sequence is CASSPRVWRAGAIYNEQFF. The DNA for the CDR3 is TGTGCCAGCAGTCCACGGGTTTGGCGAGCGGGAGCCATATACAATGAGCAGTTCTTC.